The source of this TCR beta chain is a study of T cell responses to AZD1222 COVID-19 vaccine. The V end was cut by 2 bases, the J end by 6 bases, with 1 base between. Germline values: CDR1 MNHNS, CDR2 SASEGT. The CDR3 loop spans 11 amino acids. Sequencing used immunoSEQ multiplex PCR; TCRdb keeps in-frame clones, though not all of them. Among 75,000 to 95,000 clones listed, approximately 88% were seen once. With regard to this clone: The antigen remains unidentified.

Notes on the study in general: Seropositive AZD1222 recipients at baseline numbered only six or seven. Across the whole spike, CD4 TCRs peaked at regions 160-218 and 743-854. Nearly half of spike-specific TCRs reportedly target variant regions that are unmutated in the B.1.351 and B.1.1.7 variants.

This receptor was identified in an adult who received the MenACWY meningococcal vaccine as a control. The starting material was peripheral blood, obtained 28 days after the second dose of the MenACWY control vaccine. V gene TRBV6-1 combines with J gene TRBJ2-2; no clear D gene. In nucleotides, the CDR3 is TGTGCCAGCAGTGAACCCGGGGAGCTGTTTTTT. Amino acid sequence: CASSEPGELFF.